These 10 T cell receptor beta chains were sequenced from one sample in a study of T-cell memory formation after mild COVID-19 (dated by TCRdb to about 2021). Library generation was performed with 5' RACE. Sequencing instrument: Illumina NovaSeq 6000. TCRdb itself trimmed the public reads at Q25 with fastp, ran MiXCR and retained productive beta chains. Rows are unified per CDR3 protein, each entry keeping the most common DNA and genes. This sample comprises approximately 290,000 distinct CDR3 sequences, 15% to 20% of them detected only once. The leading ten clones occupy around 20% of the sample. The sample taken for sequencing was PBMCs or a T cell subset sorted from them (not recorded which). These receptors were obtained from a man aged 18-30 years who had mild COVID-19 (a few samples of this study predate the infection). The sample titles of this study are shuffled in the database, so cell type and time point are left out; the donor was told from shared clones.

CDR3 sequence reads: CASSWDPYEQYF. CDR3 nucleotide sequence: TGTGCCAGCAGTTGGGACCCCTACGAGCAGTACTTC. The rearrangement joins TRBV12-3 or TRBV12-4 to TRBJ2-7; D may be TRBD1 or TRBD2 (5 bases each). Trimming stripped 4 bases from V and 2 bases from J, with 6 bases between. This CDR3 is 12 amino acids long.

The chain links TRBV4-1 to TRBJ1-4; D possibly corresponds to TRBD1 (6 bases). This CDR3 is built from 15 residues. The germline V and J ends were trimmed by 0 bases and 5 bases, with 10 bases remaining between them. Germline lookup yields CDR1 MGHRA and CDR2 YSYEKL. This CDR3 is CASSQEVTGNEKLFF. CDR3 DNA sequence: TGCGCCAGCAGCCAAGAGGTCACAGGGAATGAAAAACTGTTTTTT.

CDR3 region: CASSQEDTGNTEAFF. In DNA form, the CDR3 reads TGCGCCAGCAGCCAGGAGGACACGGGAAACACTGAAGCTTTCTTT. V is TRBV4-1 and J is TRBJ1-1; a weak D match, TRBD1 (5 bases). Germline values: CDR1 MGHRA, CDR2 YSYEKL. The V and J ends lost 3 bases and 2 bases respectively, with 13 bases between them. This CDR3 spans 15 amino acids.

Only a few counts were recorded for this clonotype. CDR3 DNA: TGTGCCAGCAGACCGGGGACAGGGCCGGGTGGCTACACCTTC. Translating gives CASRPGTGPGGYTF. The V gene is TRBV7-3, the J gene TRBJ1-2, with 9 bases matching TRBD1. In germline, CDR1 is SGHTA, CDR2 FQGTGA. CDR3 length: 14 residues. With 6 bases clipped from V and 7 bases from J, the junction kept 9 bases outside the gene matches.

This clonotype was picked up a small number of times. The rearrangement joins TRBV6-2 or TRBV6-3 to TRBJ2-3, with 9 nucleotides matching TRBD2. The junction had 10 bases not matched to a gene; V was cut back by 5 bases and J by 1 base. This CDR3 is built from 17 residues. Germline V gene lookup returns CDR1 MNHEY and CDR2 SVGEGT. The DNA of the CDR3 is TGTGCCAGCAGTCTCAGAGTGACTAGCGGTCGCACAGATACGCAGTATTTT. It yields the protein CASSLRVTSGRTDTQYF.

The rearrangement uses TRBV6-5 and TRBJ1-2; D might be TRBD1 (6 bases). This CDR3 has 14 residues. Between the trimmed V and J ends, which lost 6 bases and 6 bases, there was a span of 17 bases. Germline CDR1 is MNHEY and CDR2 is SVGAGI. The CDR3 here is CASSTTQGRDGYTF. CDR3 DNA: TGTGCCAGCAGCACAACTCAGGGGCGAGATGGCTACACCTTC.

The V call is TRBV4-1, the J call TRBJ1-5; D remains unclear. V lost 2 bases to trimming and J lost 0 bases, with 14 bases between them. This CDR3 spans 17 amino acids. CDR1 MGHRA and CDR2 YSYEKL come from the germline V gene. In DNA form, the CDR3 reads TGCGCCAGCAGCCAACGTCAGTTGGGGATTAGCAATCAGCCCCAGCATTTT. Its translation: CASSQRQLGISNQPQHF.

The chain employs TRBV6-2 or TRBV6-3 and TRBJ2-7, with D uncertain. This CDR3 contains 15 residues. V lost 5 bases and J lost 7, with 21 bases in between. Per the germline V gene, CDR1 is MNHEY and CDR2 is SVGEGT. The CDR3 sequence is CASSKGPSYPAEQYV. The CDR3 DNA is TGTGCCAGCAGTAAAGGTCCTTCCTACCCAGCGGAGCAGTACGTC.

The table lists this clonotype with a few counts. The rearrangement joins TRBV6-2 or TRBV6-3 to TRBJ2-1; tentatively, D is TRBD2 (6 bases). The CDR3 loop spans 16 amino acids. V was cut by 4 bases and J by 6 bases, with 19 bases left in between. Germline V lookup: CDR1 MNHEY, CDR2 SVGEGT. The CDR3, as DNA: TGTGCCAGCAGTTCGCGAGACGGTTACGGGGGCAATGAGCAGTTCTTC. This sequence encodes CASSSRDGYGGNEQFF.

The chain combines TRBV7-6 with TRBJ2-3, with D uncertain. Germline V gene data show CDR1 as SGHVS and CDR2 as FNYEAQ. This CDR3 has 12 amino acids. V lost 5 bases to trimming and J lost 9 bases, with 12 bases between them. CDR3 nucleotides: TGTGCCAGCAGCGTCGGTGCAGCCACGCAGTATTTT. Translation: CASSVGAATQYF.